Listed here are 32 T cell receptor beta chains from one sample, sequenced in a study of T cells in localized non-small cell lung cancer. Assay used: immunoSEQ multiplex PCR; TCRdb lists only in-frame clones, some missing. This table has about 82,000 clones, about 78% appearing once. The sequences come from PBMCs, collected before any cancer treatment. These receptor sequences come from a man between 40 and 69 years old with stage II squamous cell lung carcinoma.

The rearrangement uses TRBV7-8 and TRBJ2-3; the D gene is possibly TRBD1 (5 bases). There are 16 residues in the CDR3. V was pared by 4 bases and J by 2 bases, with 16 bases between. Germline lookup yields CDR1 SGHVS and CDR2 FQNEAQ. CDR3: CASSSWATEATDTQYF. CDR3 nucleotide sequence: TGTGCCAGCAGCTCCTGGGCGACAGAAGCCACAGATACGCAGTATTTT.

The chain uses TRBV5-3 and TRBJ1-2; 7 bases align to TRBD1. TRBV5-3 is placed among ORFs of uncertain function. Losses at the gene ends were 3 bases for V and 2 bases for J; bases not matched to a gene: 7. This CDR3 has 15 amino acids. The CDR3 region has the DNA TGTGCCAGAAGCTGGCCCGGGACAGAGAACTATGGCTACACCTTC. It specifies CARSWPGTENYGYTF.

This chain connects TRBV29-1 to TRBJ2-3; D gene ambiguous. Germline values: CDR1 SQVTM, CDR2 ANQGSEA. Deletions cut 3 bases from V and 2 bases from J, with 12 bases between. This CDR3 is built from 14 residues. The CDR3 reads CSVEGLGNTDTQYF. The DNA for the CDR3 is TGCAGCGTTGAGGGTCTTGGGAACACAGATACGCAGTATTTT.

The rearrangement joins TRBV2 to TRBJ1-2, with a tentative D call TRBD1 (6 bases). The V gene's germline CDR1 is SNHLY and CDR2 FYNNEI. V lost 1 base and J lost 3, with 6 bases in between. The CDR3 loop spans 13 amino acids. DNA for the CDR3: TGTGCCAGCAGTGAAGACAGGGACTATGGCTACACCTTC. It encodes CASSEDRDYGYTF.

V and J are TRBV9 and TRBJ1-1; D unresolved. The length of the CDR3 is 14 residues. V lost 0 bases to trimming and J lost 3 bases, with 9 bases between them. CDR1 SGDLS and CDR2 YYNGEE come from the germline V gene. The CDR3 DNA reads TGTGCCAGCAGCGTAGCCCCATGGGACACTGAAGCTTTCTTT. It is translated as CASSVAPWDTEAFF. The full variable domain, completed using reference TRBV9 and TRBJ1-1, is DSGVTQTPKHLITATGQRVTLRCSPRSGDLSVYWYQQSLDQGLQFLIQYYNGEERAKGNILERFSAQQFPDLHSELNLSSLELGDSALYFCASSVAPWDTEAFFGQGTRLTVV.

This clone was seen just once. J is TRBJ1-2 and V is TRBV6-6; tentatively, D is TRBD1 (5 bases). The germline V and J ends were trimmed by 6 bases and 7 bases, with 12 bases remaining between them. Germline CDR1 reads MNHNY; CDR2 reads SVGAGI (reference sequence). The CDR3 is 12 amino acids. The CDR3 DNA follows: TGTGCCAGCAGGCAATCAGGGCCTGGCTACACCTTC. It is translated as CASRQSGPGYTF.

V gene TRBV4-1 combines with J gene TRBJ2-1; D is unclear. CDR1 MGHRA and CDR2 YSYEKL come from the germline V gene. The CDR3 consists of 13 residues. Trimming removed 1 base at V and 4 bases at J, with 5 bases between. CDR3 sequence reads: CASSQVTYNEQFF. The CDR3 nucleotides read TGCGCCAGCAGCCAAGTGACGTACAATGAGCAGTTCTTC.

In its sample, this clone was seen once. The V and J genes are TRBV10-1 and TRBJ1-5, with TRBD1 matching over 8 bases. Germline CDR1 and CDR2: WNHNN and SYGVQD (reference sequence). The CDR3 extends over 14 amino acids. The J segment lost 4 bases and the V segment lost 7 bases, leaving 6 bases of the junction unmatched. This CDR3 reads CASNRDRPNQPQHF. The DNA for the CDR3 is TGCGCCAGCAACCGGGACAGGCCGAATCAGCCCCAGCATTTT.

The genes are TRBV5-6 and TRBJ2-7; the D gene is possibly TRBD2 (6 bases). Germline-derived CDR1 and CDR2 are SGHDT and YYEEEE. Trimming took off 3 bases at V and 5 bases at J, with 12 bases between the two ends. The CDR3 runs 13 residues. CDR3 bases: TGTGCCAGCAGCTGGGACTTTCGGGACGAGCAGTACTTC. Protein: CASSWDFRDEQYF.

This clone was counted between two and nine times. The chain couples TRBV27 to TRBJ2-1, with unresolved D. This CDR3 has 13 amino acids. Germline values: CDR1 MNHEY, CDR2 SMNVEV (reference sequence). The V end lost 2 bases, the J end lost 6 bases, and 8 bases lay between the germline ends. The CDR3 coding sequence is TGTGCCAGCAGTTTAAACCCCGTCAATGAGCAGTTCTTC. It encodes CASSLNPVNEQFF.

The chain uses TRBV28 and TRBJ2-7; D not resolved. The V and J ends lost 3 bases and 0 bases respectively, with 6 bases between them. The CDR3 covers 13 residues. From germline, CDR1 is MDHEN and CDR2 SYDVKM. CDR3 amino acids: CASSFPHSYEQYF. As DNA, the CDR3 is TGTGCCAGCAGTTTCCCCCACTCCTACGAGCAGTACTTC.

The chain has TRBV28 and TRBJ2-7; D may match TRBD1 or TRBD2 (5 bases each). The CDR3 contains 14 residues. In germline, CDR1 is MDHEN, CDR2 SYDVKM. Trimming removed 2 bases from V and 3 bases from J, with 11 bases in between. The CDR3 nucleotides are TGTGCCAGCAGTTTAGCCGCAGGGAGCTACGAGCAGTACTTC. Translation: CASSLAAGSYEQYF.

V and J are TRBV28 and TRBJ1-6, with D unresolved. Germline V CDR1 and CDR2: MDHEN, SYDVKM. Deletions cut 3 bases from V and 7 bases from J, with 10 bases between. The CDR3 is 14 amino acids. Written as DNA, the CDR3 is TGTGCCAGCAGTTTCAGTCTAGGGAATTCACCCCTCCACTTT. This encodes CASSFSLGNSPLHF.

The chain uses TRBV6-1 and TRBJ1-1, with unresolved D. V was pared by 1 base and J by 2 bases, with 5 bases between. This CDR3 is 13 amino acids long. Germline V CDR1 and CDR2: MNHNS, SASEGT. Here the CDR3 reads CASSEVINTEAFF. Written as DNA, the CDR3 is TGTGCCAGCAGTGAAGTCATCAACACTGAAGCTTTCTTT.

This sequence joins TRBV28 and TRBJ2-1; D unclear. CDR1 and CDR2 (germline): MDHEN, SYDVKM. The CDR3 length is 12 residues. The V and J ends lost 8 bases and 3 bases respectively, with 8 bases between them. The CDR3 bases are TGTGCCAGCTCAGTGAACTACAATGAGCAGTTCTTC. Encoded protein: CASSVNYNEQFF.

V is TRBV28 and J is TRBJ2-7, with D tentatively TRBD2 (6 bases). With 2 bases removed from V and 6 bases from J, the gap between germline ends came to 11 bases. Looked up from germline, CDR1 is MDHEN and CDR2 is SYDVKM. This CDR3 comprises 13 residues. In DNA form, the CDR3 reads TGTGCCAGCAGTTTAGGGCAGGGAGGCGAGCAGTACTTC. Translated, it gives CASSLGQGGEQYF. The complete variable domain, with remaining parts taken from reference TRBV28 and TRBJ2-7, reads DVKVTQSSRYLVKRTGEKVFLECVQDMDHENMFWYRQDPGLGLRLIYFSYDVKMKEKGDIPEGYSVSREKKERFSLILESASTNQTSMYLCASSLGQGGEQYFGPGTRLTVT.

CDR3 sequence: CASSVQQGGKTQYF. The CDR3 DNA reads as TGTGCCAGCAGTGTACAACAGGGGGGAAAGACCCAGTACTTC. This chain joins TRBV6-5 and TRBJ2-5, with 8 bases aligning to TRBD1. V shed 5 bases, J shed 6 bases, and the junction held 8 bases outside the gene matches. The CDR3 has 14 amino acids. Per the germline V gene, CDR1 is MNHEY and CDR2 is SVGAGI.

This chain connects TRBV2 to TRBJ1-6; 12 bases fit TRBD1. J was trimmed by 7 bases and V by 6 bases; bases with no gene match: 10. The CDR3 runs to 17 residues. Germline loops: CDR1 SNHLY, CDR2 FYNNEI. The CDR3: CASRPRPGQGANSPLHF. CDR3 in DNA: TGTGCCAGCAGGCCTCGACCGGGACAGGGGGCGAATTCACCCCTCCACTTT.

The genes are TRBV19 and TRBJ2-7; weak D call: TRBD2 (6 bases). CDR1 and CDR2 (germline): LNHDA, SQIVND (reference sequence). This CDR3 contains 14 residues. The V gene lost 5 bases and the J gene lost 7 bases, with 18 bases spanning the gap. In DNA, the CDR3 is TGTGCCAGTAGTCTCGCGGGACTCGGAAGGGAGCAGTACTTC. Residues: CASSLAGLGREQYF.

J is TRBJ1-2 and V is TRBV7-3, with D perhaps matching TRBD1 (5 bases). This CDR3 has 21 amino acids. The germline V and J ends were trimmed by 5 bases and 6 bases, with 37 bases remaining between them. From germline, CDR1 is SGHTA and CDR2 FQGTGA. CDR3 sequence (DNA): TGTGCCAGCAGCCCCCGTAGGCAGGGATTAACAGCGGCAGGATGGCAGGATGGCTACACCTTC. Residues: CASSPRRQGLTAAGWQDGYTF.

This chain uses TRBV7-9 with TRBJ2-5, with 9 positions matching TRBD2. The CDR3 consists of 17 residues. Germline assignment: CDR1 SEHNR and CDR2 FQNEAQ (reference sequence). J lost 5 bases, V lost 5 bases, and 15 bases had no gene match. The CDR3 is CASSPATSGQVGETQYF. DNA for the CDR3: TGTGCCAGCAGCCCAGCGACTAGCGGCCAGGTCGGGGAGACCCAGTACTTC.

This clone was seen only once. The rearrangement links TRBV4-1 to TRBJ2-3; D tentatively fits TRBD1 or TRBD2 (7 bases each). CDR1 MGHRA and CDR2 YSYEKL come from the germline V gene. The V gene lost 0 bases and the J gene lost 3 bases, with 28 bases spanning the gap. This CDR3 region has 21 residues. Here the CDR3 reads CASSQEGGGRSHTRRTDTQYF. CDR3 in DNA: TGCGCCAGCAGCCAAGAAGGGGGCGGGAGATCCCACACCAGAAGGACAGATACGCAGTATTTT.

The J gene is TRBJ2-3, the V gene TRBV4-3; D uncertain. This CDR3 is 15 amino acids long. Trimming cost V 0 bases and J 0 bases, with 7 bases left between them. Per the germline V gene, CDR1 is LGHNA and CDR2 is YSLEER. The CDR3 region is CASSQDPLSTDTQYF. The CDR3 DNA reads TGCGCCAGCAGCCAAGATCCCCTTAGCACAGATACGCAGTATTTT.

J is TRBJ1-1 and V is TRBV27; D call uncertain. Per the germline V gene, CDR1 is MNHEY and CDR2 is SMNVEV (reference sequence). Trimming stripped 3 bases from V and 4 bases from J, with 9 bases between. The length of the CDR3 is 13 residues. Written as DNA, the CDR3 is TGTGCCAGCAGTTTTATTCGGGGCACTGAAGCTTTCTTT. Residues: CASSFIRGTEAFF.

This sequence joins TRBV21-1 and TRBJ2-5. TRBV21-1 is shown as a pseudogene. The CDR3 consists of 11 residues. The CDR3 reads CASSKGKTQYF. CDR3 coding DNA: TGTGCCAGCAGCAAGGGGAAGACCCAGTACTTC.

This chain links TRBV7-2 with TRBJ1-2; D is perhaps TRBD1 (5 bases). This CDR3 region has 16 residues. The V end lost 5 bases, the J end lost 0 bases, and 16 bases lay between the germline ends. The V gene's germline CDR1 is SGHTA and CDR2 FQGNSA. In nucleotides, the CDR3 is TGTGCCAGCAGCAAGGAGGGGAAAGCGGCTAACTATGGCTACACCTTC. Its translation is CASSKEGKAANYGYTF. Based on the CDR3 plus reference TRBV7-2 and TRBJ1-2, the full variable domain is GAGVSQSPSNKVTEKGKDVELRCDPISGHTALYWYRQSLGQGLEFLIYFQGNSAPDKSGLPSDRFSAERTGGSVSTLTIQRTQQEDSAVYLCASSKEGKAANYGYTFGSGTRLTVV.

The V call is TRBV15, the J call TRBJ1-6; tentative D call: TRBD1 (5 bases). This CDR3 is 14 amino acids long. Looked up from germline, CDR1 is LNHNV and CDR2 is YYDKDF (reference sequence). Trimming removed 1 base at V and 6 bases at J, with 7 bases between. The CDR3 DNA is TGTGCCACCAGCAGAGGGACAAGTAATTCACCCCTCCACTTT. Protein sequence: CATSRGTSNSPLHF.

This chain joins TRBV4-2 and TRBJ2-7, with 7 bases lining up with TRBD1. The germline CDR1 and CDR2 sequences are LGHNA and YNFKEQ. The CDR3 length is 13 residues. The trim removed 8 bases at V and 1 base at J, leaving 5 bases unmatched. CDR3 protein: CASADRLSYEQYF. As DNA, the CDR3 is TGTGCCAGCGCGGACAGGCTATCCTACGAGCAGTACTTC.

This chain joins TRBV20-1 and TRBJ1-6; D gene unclear. The V end lost 0 bases, the J end lost 18 bases, and 12 bases lay between the germline ends. CDR3 length: 11 residues. CDR1 and CDR2 from the germline V gene are DFQATT and SNEGSKA (reference sequence). CDR3 sequence reads: CSARDPPSYHF. The CDR3 DNA is TGCAGTGCTAGAGATCCCCCCTCGTACCACTTT.

This chain uses TRBV5-4 with TRBJ2-1, with D maybe TRBD1 (6 bases). This CDR3 has 17 residues. The V gene's germline CDR1 is SGHNT and CDR2 YYREEE (reference sequence). Trimming removed 4 bases at V and 4 bases at J, with 21 bases between. The CDR3 reads CASSLNTGSDVYNEQFF. The DNA of the CDR3 is TGTGCCAGCAGCCTGAATACAGGGTCGGACGTTTACAATGAGCAGTTCTTC.

The chain joins TRBV5-6 to TRBJ1-2; possibly TRBD1 for D (6 bases). V lost 0 bases to trimming and J lost 4 bases, with 10 bases between them. This CDR3 spans 14 amino acids. Germline CDR1 and CDR2: SGHDT and YYEEEE. Here the CDR3 DNA reads TGTGCCAGCAGCTTGGCCATGGACAGCTATGGCTACACCTTC. Translation: CASSLAMDSYGYTF.

This clone came up once. The chain has TRBV18 and TRBJ1-2; a possible D gene is TRBD1 (6 bases). In germline, CDR1 is KGHSH, CDR2 LQKENI. The CDR3 covers 16 residues. V shed 0 bases and J shed 3 bases, with 14 bases lying between them. The CDR3 DNA reads as TGTGCCAGCTCACCACCAGGGGGGGGCGAGGACTATGGCTACACCTTC. Its translation is CASSPPGGGEDYGYTF.